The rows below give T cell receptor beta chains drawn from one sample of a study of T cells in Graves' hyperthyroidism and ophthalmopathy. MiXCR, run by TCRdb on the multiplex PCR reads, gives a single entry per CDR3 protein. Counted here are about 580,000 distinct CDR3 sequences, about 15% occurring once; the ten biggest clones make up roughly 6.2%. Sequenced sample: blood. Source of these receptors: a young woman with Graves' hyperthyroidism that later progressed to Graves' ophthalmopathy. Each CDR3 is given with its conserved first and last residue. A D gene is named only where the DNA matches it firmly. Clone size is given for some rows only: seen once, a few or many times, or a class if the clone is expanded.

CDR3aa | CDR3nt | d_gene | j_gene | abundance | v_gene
CASSPQGLITEAFF | TGTGCCAGTAGTCCACAGGGGTTGATCACTGAAGCTTTCTTT | TRBD1 | TRBJ1-1 | - | TRBV19
CASSLEYRLAGPPVSEQYF | TGTGCCAGCAGCTTAGAATACCGACTAGCGGGGCCCCCTGTGTCGGAGCAGTATTTT | TRBD2 | TRBJ2-3 | - | TRBV13
CSVEGAGGLQETQYF | TGCAGCGTTGAAGGTGCGGGAGGACTACAAGAGACCCAGTACTTC | TRBD2 | TRBJ2-5 | many | TRBV29-1
CASSIARDKNEKLFF | TGTGCCAGTAGTATAGCTCGAGACAAGAATGAAAAACTGTTTTTT | - | TRBJ1-4 | few | TRBV19
CASSIAVSYEQYF | TGTGCCAGTAGTATAGCGGTCTCCTACGAGCAGTACTTC | - | TRBJ2-7 | - | TRBV19
CASSSVANLFYNSPLHF | TGTGCCAGCAGCTCCGTCGCCAACCTCTTTTATAATTCACCCCTCCACTTT | - | TRBJ1-6 | - | TRBV5-5
CASHGTGSYNEQFF | TGTGCCAGCCACGGGACAGGGAGTTACAATGAGCAGTTCTTC | TRBD1 | TRBJ2-1 | - | TRBV19
CASSGSTGTGASPLHF | TGTGCCAGCAGTGGGTCTACCGGGACGGGGGCTTCACCCCTCCACTTT | - | TRBJ1-6 | many | TRBV27
CASAVYRADTQYF | TGTGCCAGCGCCGTTTATCGTGCAGATACGCAGTATTTT | - | TRBJ2-3 | many | TRBV28
CASSPTGGTEKLFF | TGTGCCAGCAGTCCTACAGGGGGAACGGAAAAACTGTTTTTT | TRBD1 | TRBJ1-4 | few | TRBV11-3
CSASGAEGGNQPQHF | TGCAGTGCCTCAGGTGCCGAAGGGGGCAATCAGCCCCAGCATTTT | - | TRBJ1-5 | many | TRBV20-1
CASTGWDTEAFF | TGTGCCAGCACGGGGTGGGACACTGAAGCTTTCTTT | - | TRBJ1-1 | many | TRBV11-2
CASTLGQDYEEQYF | TGTGCCAGCACCCTGGGACAGGACTACGAAGAGCAGTACTTC | TRBD1 | TRBJ2-7 | many | TRBV7-9
CASSQERGGTQYF | TGTGCCAGCAGCCAAGAGAGGGGGGGGACCCAGTACTTC | - | TRBJ2-5 | once | TRBV3-1
CAWSVADTGELFF | TGTGCCTGGAGTGTAGCGGACACCGGGGAGCTGTTTTTT | - | TRBJ2-2 | many | TRBV30
CASTDRPYEQYF | TGTGCCAGCACGGACAGGCCATACGAGCAGTACTTC | TRBD1 | TRBJ2-7 | few | TRBV6-1
CASSPLPRAGHTDTQYF | TGTGCCAGCAGTCCCCTCCCGCGAGCGGGACACACAGATACGCAGTATTTT | - | TRBJ2-3 | many | TRBV28
CASRQPEGIWHF | TGTGCCAGCAGACAACCCGAGGGGATTTGGCATTTT | - | TRBJ1-3 | few | TRBV9
CASSYRTGIADTQYF | TGCGCCAGCAGCTACCGGACAGGGATCGCAGATACGCAGTATTTT | TRBD1 | TRBJ2-3 | - | TRBV4-3
CASSPSRSGWAQETQYF | TGTGCCAGCAGCCCCTCGCGGTCCGGATGGGCCCAAGAGACCCAGTACTTC | - | TRBJ2-5 | many | TRBV6-2/TRBV6-3
CASGLVLPTGTGGWRETQYF | TGTGCTAGTGGTTTGGTACTCCCAACCGGGACAGGGGGCTGGAGGGAGACCCAGTACTTC | TRBD1 | TRBJ2-5 | many | TRBV12-5
CAWSVPGLAFHEQYF | TGTGCCTGGAGTGTTCCGGGACTAGCTTTCCACGAGCAGTACTTC | TRBD2 | TRBJ2-7 | - | TRBV30